The sequence of this T cell receptor beta chain was determined in a study of blood T cell repertoires in COVID-19. Study as a whole: Italy, Spain and the United States were the sources of the convalescent and acute COVID-19 samples. Sample material is recorded as cDNA or gDNA derived from T cells, B-cell-depleted T cells, or PBMCs.

Authors' analysis steps: Estimation of nucleated cell counts was performed using reference gene primer amplification. The repertoire was sequenced with immunoSEQ multiplex PCR; TCRdb's copy has only in-frame clones and lacks some. The DNA gave D and trimming, while V, J and clone size come from that table. The table includes 120,000 or so clones, under 95% detected once. The length of the CDR3 is 13 residues. Trimming removed 0 bases at V and 4 bases at J, with 5 bases between. The germline CDR1 and CDR2 sequences are MGHRA and YSYEKL. Patients at the Seattle site were enrolled during active infection and followed longitudinally.

The chain joins TRBV4-1 to TRBJ2-3; D might be TRBD1 (5 bases). The source of this sequence is a man in his 60s with COVID-19, enrolled during active disease. The source material was peripheral blood. Here the CDR3 reads CASSQEGADTQYF. CDR3 in DNA: TGCGCCAGCAGCCAAGAAGGGGCAGATACGCAGTATTTT.